Presented here are 3 T cell receptor beta chains from one specimen sequenced in a study of cytomegalovirus exposure and HLA in healthy donors. Here immunoSEQ multiplex PCR was the method, and the copy in TCRdb shows in-frame clones only, minus some. The sample gives 150,000 to 200,000 clones, 80% to 90% of which show up once; 5.7% is in the top ten. Material: PBMCs. Every receptor here comes from a woman aged 25 to 39 in good health and CMV-seronegative.

J is TRBJ2-7 and V is TRBV5-6, with TRBD1 identical over 9 bases. The V segment lost 3 bases and the J segment 3 bases; nucleotides outside the gene matches: 10. Germline V gene sequence: CDR1 SGHDT, CDR2 YYEEEE. The CDR3 totals 16 residues. The CDR3 here is CASSSRDRGDYYEQYF. DNA for the CDR3: TGTGCCAGCAGCTCCCGCGACAGGGGGGACTACTACGAGCAGTACTTC. Using reference TRBV5-6 and TRBJ2-7 for the parts outside the CDR3, the full variable domain is DAGVTQSPTHLIKTRGQQVTLRCSPKSGHDTVSWYQQALGQGPQFIFQYYEEEERQRGNFPDRFSGHQFPNYSSELNVNALLLGDSALYLCASSSRDRGDYYEQYFGPGTRLTVT.

This CDR3 reads CASSLGVGDTQYF. In nucleotides, the CDR3 is TGTGCCAGCAGCTTGGGAGTCGGTGATACGCAGTATTTT. The J gene is TRBJ2-3, the V gene TRBV7-8, with D tentatively TRBD2 (5 bases). Germline V gene lookup returns CDR1 SGHVS and CDR2 FQNEAQ. This CDR3 has 13 amino acids. The V end lost 3 bases, the J end lost 6 bases, and 10 bases lay between the germline ends.

The rearrangement uses TRBV6-6 and TRBJ1-5; TRBD1 matches at 8 bases. After removal of 6 bases from V and 7 bases from J, the junction contained 8 bases not matched to a gene. The CDR3 consists of 14 residues. Germline V CDR1 and CDR2: MNHNY, SVGAGI (reference sequence). CDR3 region: CASRTGQALQPQHF. The CDR3 nucleotides are TGTGCCAGCAGAACGGGACAGGCCCTCCAGCCCCAGCATTTT.